This T cell receptor beta chain was captured in a study of shared clonotypes between healthy human individuals. A split of CD4+ cells into CD45RA+ naive and CD45RA-negative memory subsets was performed. In the case of this clone: What it binds is not known.

Findings and caveats of the study: Compared with clonotypes that all four donors shared, non-shared clonotypes had lower generation probabilities. Sequencing depth was a factor that was expected to affect clonotype sharing among donors.

Only in-frame clones appear in the TCRdb table, and some are missing; sequencing was by immunoSEQ multiplex PCR. The table lists about 2.4 million clones, roughly 93% of them singletons. Germline CDR1 reads SGHNT; CDR2 reads YENEEA. Trimming cost V 5 bases and J 8 bases, with 15 bases left between them. The CDR3 is made up of 14 amino acids. This chain uses TRBV11-3 with TRBJ2-2; no clear D. The TCR was taken from a man younger than 35 in good health. Some clones in this sample may be carry-over from other donors' samples. Sequencing was carried out using naive CD4+ T cells from PBMCs. Subset in this sample: CD45RA+ positively selected. The DNA for the CDR3 is TGTGCCAGCAGCCAGAGAAGCTTCATGGGGGAGCTGTTTTTT. Translating it yields CASSQRSFMGELFF.